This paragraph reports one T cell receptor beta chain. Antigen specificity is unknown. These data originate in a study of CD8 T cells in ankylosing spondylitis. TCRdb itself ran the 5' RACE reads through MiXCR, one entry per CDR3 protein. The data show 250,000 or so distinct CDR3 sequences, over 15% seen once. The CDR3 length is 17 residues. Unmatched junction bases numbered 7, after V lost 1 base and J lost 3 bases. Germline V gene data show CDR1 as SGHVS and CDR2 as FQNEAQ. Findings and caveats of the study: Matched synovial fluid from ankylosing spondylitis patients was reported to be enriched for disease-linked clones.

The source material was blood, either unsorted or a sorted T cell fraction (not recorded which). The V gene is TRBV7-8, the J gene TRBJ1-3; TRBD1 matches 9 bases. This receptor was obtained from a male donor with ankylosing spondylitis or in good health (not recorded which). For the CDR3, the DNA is TGTGCCAGCAGCTTAGGAGGGACAGGGATTCTTGGAAACACCATATATTTT. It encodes CASSLGGTGILGNTIYF.